This T cell receptor beta chain was retrieved from a study of post-analysis software for immune sequencing data. Study as a whole: Included among the disease courses, which were recorded for the cohort, were relapsing-remitting, secondary progressive and progressive-relapsing multiple sclerosis. Study-wide findings and caveats: TRBV5-6, TRBV5-1 and TRBV20-1 were among roughly five TRBV segments more frequent in patients than controls.

The CDR3 runs to 13 residues. Trimming removed 5 bases at V and 4 bases at J, with 9 bases between. A note on this clonotype: The antigen remains undetermined.

cDNA libraries of TCR beta carried unique molecular identifiers. When about 0.9 to 11 million T cells were used, they gave roughly 500,000 cDNA molecules. TCRdb ran MiXCR on the PCR reads and lists one entry per CDR3 protein. The repertoire holds 380,000 or so distinct CDR3 sequences, with 30% to 45% as singletons. Specimen: blood. This TCR derives from a girl aged 5 to 17 with multiple sclerosis. The genes are TRBV12-3 or TRBV12-4 and TRBJ2-1; D remains ambiguous. The CDR3 is CASSPYQYNEQFF. The CDR3, as DNA: TGTGCCAGCAGTCCCTATCAGTACAATGAGCAGTTCTTC.